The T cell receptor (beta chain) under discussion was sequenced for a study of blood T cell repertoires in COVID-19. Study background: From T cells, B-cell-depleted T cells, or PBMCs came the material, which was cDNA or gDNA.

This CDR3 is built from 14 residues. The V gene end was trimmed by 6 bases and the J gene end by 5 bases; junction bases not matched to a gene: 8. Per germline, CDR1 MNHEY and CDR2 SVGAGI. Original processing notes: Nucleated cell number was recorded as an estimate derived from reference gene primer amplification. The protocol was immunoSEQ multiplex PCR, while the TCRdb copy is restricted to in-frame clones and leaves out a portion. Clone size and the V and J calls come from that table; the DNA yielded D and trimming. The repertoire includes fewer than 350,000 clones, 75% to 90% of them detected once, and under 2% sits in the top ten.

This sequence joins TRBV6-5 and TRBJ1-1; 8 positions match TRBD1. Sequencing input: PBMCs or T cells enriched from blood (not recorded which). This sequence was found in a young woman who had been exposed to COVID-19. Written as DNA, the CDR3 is TGTGCCAGCAGCCAGGACAGGGTTTTGACTGAAGCTTTCTTT. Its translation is CASSQDRVLTEAFF.